This T cell receptor (beta chain) was documented in a study of cytomegalovirus exposure and HLA in healthy donors. The germline CDR1 and CDR2 sequences are SQVTM and ANQGSEA. After removal of 7 bases from V and 7 bases from J, the junction contained 15 bases not matched to a gene. This CDR3 is built from 15 residues. As concerns this clone: Its target is not known.

Notes on the study in general: According to the study, about 180 TCR beta chains were cytomegalovirus-associated. Based on reports, TCR beta sequences accurately predicted HLA-A and HLA-B alleles for most subjects. Among the sequence variants, a highly shared cluster was likely an artifact of sequencing. Excluded: some indistinguishable V segments such as TRBV6-2 and TRBV6-3.

PCR used 60 Vbeta primers and 13 Jbeta primers. Measured with immunoSEQ multiplex PCR; TCRdb has only the in-frame clones, and not every one. The sample lists some 140,000 clones, 70% to 80% occurring once. This receptor was taken from a woman aged 55-69 years in good health and CMV-seronegative. The sample consisted of PBMCs. The rearrangement links TRBV29-1 to TRBJ2-1; 8 positions agree with TRBD1. The CDR3 region has the DNA TGCAGCGGAACCAGGGGGCCCCAATCCATGAATGAGCAGTTCTTC. Translated: CSGTRGPQSMNEQFF.